This T cell receptor beta chain is from a study of shared clonotypes between healthy human individuals. This CDR3 is built from 19 residues. From germline, CDR1 is MNHEY and CDR2 SMNVEV (reference sequence). Trimming removed 5 bases at V and 0 bases at J, with 20 bases between. When replicate PCRs were run on unsorted PBMC, they used approximately 0.3 ug DNA, approximately 28,000 T cell genomes. The protocol was immunoSEQ multiplex PCR, while the TCRdb copy is restricted to in-frame clones and leaves out a portion. The table shows more than 450,000 clones, with approximately 79% occurring only once. The TCR comes from a woman in her thirties or forties in good health. Some clones in this sample may be carry-over from other donors' samples. What was sequenced was PBMCs. The V call is TRBV27, the J call TRBJ2-6; D assignment may be TRBD1 or TRBD2 (6 bases each). CDR3 bases: TGTGCCAGCAGTCAAGACAGGTTTCGGGGGAACTCTGGGGCCAACGTCCTGACTTTC. Translated, it gives CASSQDRFRGNSGANVLTF.